What follows are 7 T cell receptor beta chains derived from one specimen sequenced in a study of vaccination and CD4 T cells after COVID-19. Treatment: roughly 11-day PBMC culture with coronavirus spike peptide pools or control peptides (ViraFEST assay). Oncomine TCR Beta short-read sequencing was applied to DNA from cultured CD4+ T cells. Each CDR3 protein gets one entry after TCRdb re-called the PCR reads with MiXCR. In the table there are roughly 14,000 distinct CDR3 sequences, 40% to 60% of which are singletons. Their antigens remain unidentified. Sequenced sample: CD4+ T cells from blood, cultured in vitro. The receptors were gathered from a human donor who had recovered from COVID-19.

J is TRBJ2-5 and V is TRBV20-1; 10 nucleotides agree with TRBD2. CDR3 length: 15 amino acids. J was trimmed by 6 bases and V by 1 base; bases with no gene match: 8. Germline CDR1 and CDR2: DFQATT and SNEGSKA (reference sequence). The CDR3 protein is CSARAEREGPKTQYF. The DNA for the CDR3 is TGCAGTGCTAGAGCGGAGCGGGAGGGCCCGAAGACCCAGTACTTC.

V is TRBV4-2 and J is TRBJ2-4; 8 positions agree with TRBD2. CDR1 is LGHNA and CDR2 is YNFKEQ in the germline V gene. V shed 4 bases and J 0 bases; nucleotides not matched to a gene: 17. This CDR3 has 20 amino acids. The CDR3 coding sequence is TGTGCCAGCAGCCGAGACCCGCGGGAGGCCCGGCCGGTAGCCAAAAACATTCAGTACTTC. Its protein is CASSRDPREARPVAKNIQYF.

This chain connects TRBV3-1 to TRBJ2-6; 9 nucleotides align to TRBD1. CDR3 length: 19 amino acids. The germline CDR1 and CDR2 sequences are LGHDT and YNNKEL (reference sequence). V lost 0 bases and J lost 1; bases outside the gene matches: 7. The CDR3 sequence: CASSQEVRTGVSGANVLTF. CDR3 nucleotide sequence: TGTGCCAGCAGCCAAGAAGTTAGGACAGGGGTTTCTGGGGCCAACGTCCTGACTTTC.

The CDR3 region has the DNA TGTGCCAGCAGTGCTTGGCGGGGGGGACGCACAGATACGCAGTATTTT. Translation gives CASSAWRGGRTDTQYF. V is TRBV2 and J is TRBJ2-3, with 9 bases fitting TRBD2. V shed 4 bases and J 1 base; nucleotides not matched to a gene: 6. The CDR3 has 16 amino acids. Germline-derived CDR1 and CDR2 are SNHLY and FYNNEI.

This chain uses TRBV7-9 with TRBJ1-2; the D is unclear. The germline V gene encodes CDR1 SEHNR and CDR2 FQNEAQ (reference sequence). The length of the CDR3 is 17 residues. V lost 0 bases to trimming and J lost 7 bases, with 21 bases between them. The chain's CDR3 is CASSLATALRERGGYTF. The DNA for the CDR3 is TGTGCCAGCAGCTTAGCCACAGCCCTCCGGGAAAGAGGTGGCTACACCTTC.

This chain uses TRBV20-1 with TRBJ1-1; D gene ambiguous. V lost 6 bases and J 0 bases, leaving 14 bases between the germline ends. Germline loops: CDR1 DFQATT, CDR2 SNEGSKA (reference sequence). The CDR3 loop spans 14 amino acids. The CDR3: CSALGGYMNTEAFF. The CDR3 region has the DNA TGCAGTGCCCTCGGTGGATACATGAACACTGAAGCTTTCTTT.

This clonotype was detected a few times. The rearrangement uses TRBV6-1 and TRBJ2-6; 9 bases line up with TRBD1. The CDR3 consists of 17 residues. V was pared by 5 bases and J by 0 bases, with 5 bases of the junction left unmatched. Germline V gene data show CDR1 as MNHNS and CDR2 as SASEGT. CDR3 protein: CASSTGTGTSGANVLTF. CDR3 DNA sequence: TGTGCCAGCAGTACCGGGACAGGGACCTCTGGGGCCAACGTCCTGACTTTC.